Sequencing of this T cell receptor (beta chain) was carried out in a study of control samples from healthy donors and cancer patients. V lost 4 bases to trimming and J lost 5 bases; unmatched junction nucleotides: 11. Germline assignment: CDR1 SGHTA and CDR2 FQGTGA. CDR3 size: 16 residues. TCRdb's table, derived via immunoSEQ multiplex PCR, lists solely in-frame clones and lacks some. The sample holds about 410,000 clones, about nine tenths seen once. Sequencing input: PBMCs. This chain uses TRBV7-3 with TRBJ2-5; TRBD2 matches at 9 bases. The sequence was collected from a man aged 40-50 years with head and neck cancer. The CDR3 nucleotides read TGTGCCAGCAGCTCCGGGACTAGCAATACGGGGGAGACCCAGTACTTC. This translates into CASSSGTSNTGETQYF.